Presented here are 24 T cell receptor beta chains from one specimen sequenced in a study of blood T cell repertoires in COVID-19. Produced via immunoSEQ multiplex PCR; TCRdb's table is partial and in-frame only. The sample lists more than 150,000 clones; roughly 86% were seen once. The sequenced sample was peripheral blood. These receptors were collected from a man between 60 and 75 years old with COVID-19, enrolled during active disease.

This clone has a single count. This chain connects TRBV7-3 to TRBJ2-1; D gene uncertain. The CDR3 is 17 amino acids. Germline V gives CDR1 SGHTA, CDR2 FQGTGA. Trimming left V 2 bases short and J 9 bases short, with 23 bases between. CDR3 DNA sequence: TGTGCCAGCAGCTTACTTCAAGCCCCGGGTCAAGTTGGTGAGCAGTTCTTC. Translating gives CASSLLQAPGQVGEQFF. The variable domain in full, with the rest retrieved from reference TRBV7-3 and TRBJ2-1, is GAGVSQTPSNKVTEKGKYVELRCDPISGHTALYWYRQSLGQGPEFLIYFQGTGAADDSGLPNDRFFAVRPEGSVSTLKIQRTERGDSAVYLCASSLLQAPGQVGEQFFGPGTRLTVL.

The chain joins TRBV5-4 to TRBJ2-3, with D perhaps TRBD1 (6 bases). The CDR3 extends over 17 amino acids. V was pared by 1 base and J by 6 bases, with 21 bases between. CDR1 and CDR2 from the germline V gene are SGHNT and YYREEE (reference sequence). CDR3 protein: CASSLSGRTARMDTQYF. The CDR3 DNA reads as TGTGCCAGCAGCTTGTCCGGAAGGACAGCTCGAATGGATACGCAGTATTTT.

The chain links TRBV6-5 to TRBJ2-5; 7 bases map to TRBD2. The CDR3 has 14 amino acids. J lost 2 bases, V lost 5 bases, and 5 bases had no gene match. Germline values: CDR1 MNHEY, CDR2 SVGAGI. DNA of the CDR3: TGTGCCAGCAGTCGCCAGCGGGGTCAAGAGACCCAGTACTTC. Amino acids: CASSRQRGQETQYF.

This chain uses TRBV25-1 with TRBJ1-2; TRBD1 matches 8 bases. CDR1 is MGHDK, CDR2 SYGVNS, per germline. After removal of 9 bases from V and 4 bases from J, the junction contained 7 bases not matched to a gene. The CDR3 is made up of 13 amino acids. CDR3 sequence (DNA): TGTGCCAGTCGACAGGGGAATGCCTATGGCTACACCTTC. Translated: CASRQGNAYGYTF.

The CDR3 nucleotides are TGCAGCGGACAGGGTTTTTGGACAGATACGCAGTATTTT. Translating it yields CSGQGFWTDTQYF. The rearrangement joins TRBV29-1 to TRBJ2-3, with 7 bases identical to TRBD1. The CDR3 is made up of 13 amino acids. Losses at the gene ends were 7 bases for V and 3 bases for J; bases not matched to a gene: 7. Germline V lookup: CDR1 SQVTM, CDR2 ANQGSEA.

The chain combines TRBV24-1 with TRBJ2-5; 8 bases agree with TRBD1. CDR3 length: 16 amino acids. The V and J ends lost 4 bases and 4 bases, in that order; junction bases with no gene match: 10. Germline V gene data show CDR1 as KGHDR and CDR2 as SFDVKD. CDR3 DNA sequence: TGTGCCACCAGTGACCCCGGACAGGGTAAGGGAGAGACCCAGTACTTC. Its translation is CATSDPGQGKGETQYF.

V usage is TRBV2 and J usage is TRBJ2-7; 7 bases agree with TRBD1. V dropped 1 base and J dropped 2; count of bases not matched to a gene: 5. Germline CDR1 is SNHLY and CDR2 is FYNNEI. The CDR3 sequence is 15 residues long. The CDR3 DNA reads TGTGCCAGCAGTGAAGAGGGGGCACCTACCTACGAGCAGTACTTC. As protein: CASSEEGAPTYEQYF.

The sample holds a few counts of this clone. The CDR3: CASSQGDRPYGYTF. Written as DNA, the CDR3 is TGCGCCAGCAGCCAAGGGGACAGGCCCTATGGCTACACCTTC. The rearrangement uses TRBV4-1 and TRBJ1-2; the match to TRBD1 covers 8 bases. Losses at the gene ends were 1 base for V and 4 bases for J; bases not matched to a gene: 2. Germline loops: CDR1 MGHRA, CDR2 YSYEKL. This CDR3 comprises 14 residues.

This clone was recorded once. The rearrangement uses TRBV6-2 or TRBV6-3 and TRBJ2-4, with 13 bases that match TRBD2. Germline CDR1 is MNHEY and CDR2 is SVGEGT. V lost 0 bases to trimming and J lost 7 bases; unmatched junction nucleotides: 9. The CDR3 loop spans 18 amino acids. The CDR3 loop reads CASSYSRLAGGKGNIQYF. CDR3 coding DNA: TGTGCCAGCAGTTACTCGAGACTAGCGGGGGGCAAAGGTAACATTCAGTACTTC.

This chain uses TRBV29-1 with TRBJ1-5; no definite D call. This CDR3 comprises 13 residues. Deletions cut 4 bases from V and 2 bases from J, with 9 bases between. Germline CDR1 SQVTM, CDR2 ANQGSEA. Written as DNA, the CDR3 is TGCAGCGTTGCCGAGGGCGGCAATCAGCCCCAGCATTTT. It encodes CSVAEGGNQPQHF.

This clone was found a few times. V and J are TRBV12-3 or TRBV12-4 and TRBJ1-3; the D is unclear. Trimming took off 2 bases at V and 7 bases at J, with 9 bases between the two ends. CDR3 length: 13 amino acids. In nucleotides, the CDR3 is TGTGCCAGCAGTTTACCCCCAGCGAACACCATATATTTT. It specifies CASSLPPANTIYF.

This clone was recorded a few times. The rearrangement uses TRBV3-1 (or the pseudogene TRBV3-2) and TRBJ2-5; TRBD2 matches 9 bases. CDR1 and CDR2 from the germline V gene are LGHDT and YNNKEL (reference sequence). The CDR3 totals 16 residues. Trimming at V came to 6 bases and at J to 4 bases, leaving 12 bases not matched to a gene. The CDR3 DNA reads TGTGCCAGCAGGCAAAATATAGCGGGAGCTCGAGAGACCCAGTACTTC. This codes for CASRQNIAGARETQYF.

The chain carries TRBV7-9 and TRBJ2-5; D unresolved. The CDR3 extends over 12 amino acids. V lost 11 bases, J lost 2 bases, and 12 bases lay in between. Germline V CDR1 and CDR2: SEHNR, FQNEAQ (reference sequence). The CDR3 spells CADLDWQETQYF. In nucleotides, the CDR3 is TGTGCCGACCTAGACTGGCAAGAGACCCAGTACTTC.

The chain employs TRBV6-5 and TRBJ1-5; D is perhaps TRBD1 (6 bases). The CDR3 consists of 14 residues. CDR1 is MNHEY and CDR2 is SVGAGI in the germline V gene. Deletions cut 7 bases from V and 1 base from J, with 11 bases between. DNA of the CDR3: TGTGCCAGCACATTGGGACAAAGCAATCAGCCCCAGCATTTT. Amino acid sequence: CASTLGQSNQPQHF.

This sequence joins TRBV18 and TRBJ1-5, with 7 bases fitting TRBD1. Germline V gene sequence: CDR1 KGHSH, CDR2 LQKENI. The V and J ends lost 2 bases and 3 bases, in that order; junction bases with no gene match: 4. CDR3 length: 15 residues. The CDR3 is CASSPNRGDNQPQHF. The CDR3 DNA follows: TGTGCCAGCTCACCAAACAGGGGTGACAATCAGCCCCAGCATTTT.

The chain carries TRBV6-4 and TRBJ1-6, with TRBD1 matching 8 bases. V was pared by 8 bases and J by 5 bases, with 5 bases of the junction left unmatched. The CDR3 runs 14 residues. Germline V CDR1 and CDR2: MRHNA, SNTAGT. The CDR3 region has the DNA TGTGCCAGCGCGAGGACAGGGAATAATTCACCCCTCCACTTT. Translation gives CASARTGNNSPLHF.

V and J are TRBV19 and TRBJ2-3; a possible D gene is TRBD1 (6 bases). In germline, CDR1 is LNHDA, CDR2 SQIVND (reference sequence). V was pared by 6 bases and J by 6 bases, with 16 bases between. This CDR3 has 14 residues. The CDR3 is CASRVAGASDTQYF. DNA of the CDR3: TGTGCCAGTAGGGTCGCAGGGGCATCGGATACGCAGTATTTT.

V usage is TRBV3-1 (or the pseudogene TRBV3-2) and J usage is TRBJ2-7, with 8 bases that match TRBD2. Germline CDR1 reads LGHDT; CDR2 reads YNNKEL (reference sequence). The CDR3 runs to 17 residues. The V segment lost 4 bases and the J segment 4 bases; nucleotides outside the gene matches: 15. The chain's CDR3 is CASSRSERVAGRYEQYF. CDR3 DNA: TGTGCCAGCAGCCGATCAGAGAGGGTAGCGGGGAGGTACGAGCAGTACTTC.

V gene TRBV5-4 combines with J gene TRBJ2-2; possibly TRBD2 for D (6 bases). Trimming cost V 6 bases and J 2 bases, with 17 bases left between them. Germline V gene data show CDR1 as SGHNT and CDR2 as YYREEE (reference sequence). This CDR3 comprises 16 residues. CDR3 protein: CASTLGAGLNTGELFF. The CDR3 DNA reads as TGTGCCAGCACCCTTGGGGCGGGACTCAACACCGGGGAGCTGTTTTTT.

The chain recombines TRBV5-6 with TRBJ1-2; 12 positions match TRBD1. Germline loops: CDR1 SGHDT, CDR2 YYEEEE. The CDR3 is 15 residues long. Trimming removed 4 bases from V and 8 bases from J; junction bases left unmatched: 9. CDR3: CASSDRDRGLRGYTF. The CDR3 bases are TGTGCCAGCAGCGACCGGGACAGGGGGCTGAGAGGCTACACCTTC.

The chain recombines TRBV30 with TRBJ2-2; D remains unclear. This CDR3 contains 13 residues. Germline assignment: CDR1 GTSNPN and CDR2 SVGIG (reference sequence). Trimming shortened V by 0 bases and J by 6 bases, and 8 bases separated the two germline ends. The chain's CDR3 is CAWSVLVAGELFF. The CDR3 region has the DNA TGTGCCTGGAGTGTTTTAGTAGCCGGGGAGCTGTTTTTT.

This chain connects TRBV6-6 to TRBJ2-1, with TRBD2 identical over 12 bases. V lost 2 bases and J lost 8; bases outside the gene matches: 7. The CDR3 contains 16 residues. The germline gives CDR1 MNHNY, CDR2 SVGAGI (reference sequence). The CDR3 bases are TGTGCCAGCAGTTACGTTTCTAGCGGGGGGGCAGATGAGCAGTTCTTC. Its protein product is CASSYVSSGGADEQFF.

The V and J genes are TRBV24-1 and TRBJ2-4; TRBD1 matches at 8 bases. CDR3 length equals 14 residues. Trimming removed 5 bases from V and 8 bases from J; junction bases left unmatched: 7. Germline-derived CDR1 and CDR2 are KGHDR and SFDVKD. The CDR3 reads CATSGRQGRDIQYF. Here the CDR3 DNA reads TGTGCCACCAGTGGTCGACAGGGGCGGGACATTCAGTACTTC.

The chain recombines TRBV28 with TRBJ1-6; D may be TRBD1 (5 bases). The CDR3 is 14 residues long. Germline lookup yields CDR1 MDHEN and CDR2 SYDVKM. V lost 5 bases, J lost 14 bases, and 19 bases lay in between. CDR3 region: CASSASYRPRALHF. The CDR3 DNA sequence: TGTGCCAGCAGTGCATCCTACAGGCCTCGGGCCCTCCACTTT.